Each of the 18 T cell receptor beta chains below was sequenced from the same sample in a study of blood T cell repertoires in COVID-19 (dated by TCRdb to 2019 to 2021). Library construction relied on the immunoSEQ multiplex PCR assay. In its TCRdb copy, this immuneACCESS table keeps in-frame sequences only and misses some clones. Where compared with another copy, unresolved V genes explain less than half of these, and the others have no known cause. The table for this sample lists around 240,000 clones; roughly nine tenths of them were counted only once. The ten largest clones capture 1.2% of the sample. The material sequenced was PBMCs or T cells enriched from blood (not recorded which). Receptors were obtained from a human donor in a cohort exposed to, infected with or recovered from COVID-19 (not recorded which). The donor label of this sample is uncertain.

The V gene is TRBV5-8, the J gene TRBJ2-1, with 9 bases fitting TRBD1. Germline values: CDR1 SGHTS, CDR2 YDEGEE. The trim removed 4 bases at V and 5 bases at J, leaving 7 bases unmatched. The CDR3 runs to 15 residues. The CDR3 protein is CASSIWTGVHNEQFF. The CDR3 region has the DNA TGTGCCAGCAGCATATGGACAGGGGTCCACAATGAGCAGTTCTTC.

The J gene is TRBJ1-5, the V gene TRBV4-1; D remains unclear. V lost 0 bases, J lost 1 base, and 13 bases lay in between. CDR1 and CDR2 from the germline V gene are MGHRA and YSYEKL. CDR3 length: 17 amino acids. This chain's CDR3 is CASSQDPGFLSNQPQHF. The CDR3 DNA is TGCGCCAGCAGCCAAGATCCGGGTTTCCTAAGCAATCAGCCCCAGCATTTT.

This chain links TRBV2 with TRBJ2-1; 13 positions match TRBD2. CDR1 is SNHLY, CDR2 FYNNEI, per germline. The V and J ends lost 4 bases and 8 bases, in that order; junction bases with no gene match: 5. The CDR3 has 15 residues. In DNA form, the CDR3 reads TGTGCCAGCAGTGTACTAGCGGGGGGGGTACATGAGCAGTTCTTC. This translates into CASSVLAGGVHEQFF.

Comments on this clone: Other DNA variants within this sample encode the same CDR3. The chain links TRBV5-1 to TRBJ1-2; D is unclear. The V gene's germline CDR1 is SGHRS and CDR2 YFSETQ. This CDR3 is built from 12 residues. V was trimmed by 0 bases and J by 5 bases, leaving 5 bases between them. The CDR3 DNA follows: TGCGCCAGCAGCTTGGGTCAGTATGGCTACACCTTC. It encodes CASSLGQYGYTF.

V gene TRBV28 combines with J gene TRBJ1-4; D unclear. The V end lost 4 bases, the J end lost 0 bases, and 15 bases lay between the germline ends. The germline V gene has CDR1 MDHEN and CDR2 SYDVKM. This CDR3 has 17 amino acids. The CDR3 bases are TGTGCCAGCAGTTCTTCAACATCTCCAGCAACTAATGAAAAACTGTTTTTT. Translated: CASSSSTSPATNEKLFF.

V gene TRBV29-1 combines with J gene TRBJ1-1, with 8 bases matching TRBD1. Trimming removed 4 bases from V and 10 bases from J; junction bases left unmatched: 5. There are 11 residues in the CDR3. In germline, CDR1 is SQVTM, CDR2 ANQGSEA. CDR3 loop: CSVGQGIGAFF. The CDR3, as DNA: TGCAGCGTTGGACAGGGGATTGGAGCTTTCTTT. The variable domain in full, completed from reference TRBV29-1 and TRBJ1-1, reads SAVISQKPSRDICQRGTSLTIQCQVDSQVTMMFWYRQQPGQSLTLIATANQGSEATYESGFVIDKFPISRPNLTFSTLTVSNMSPEDSSIYLCSVGQGIGAFFGQGTRLTVV.

The chain is built from TRBV11-2 and TRBJ2-4; maybe TRBD2 (5 bases). Per germline, CDR1 SGHAT and CDR2 FQNNGV. This CDR3 contains 13 residues. V was pared by 3 bases and J by 8 bases, with 11 bases between. CDR3 DNA sequence: TGTGCCAGCAGCTTCACTAGGGTTGACATTCAGTACTTC. Translating it yields CASSFTRVDIQYF. The whole variable domain, remainder taken from reference TRBV11-2 and TRBJ2-4, is EAGVAQSPRYKIIEKRQSVAFWCNPISGHATLYWYQQILGQGPKLLIQFQNNGVVDDSQLPKDRFSAERLKGVDSTLKIQPAKLEDSAVYLCASSFTRVDIQYFGAGTRLSVL.

The V gene is TRBV10-3, the J gene TRBJ1-1, with D uncertain. The CDR3 consists of 13 residues. Deletions cut 7 bases from V and 0 bases from J, with 9 bases between. Germline V gene sequence: CDR1 ENHRY, CDR2 SYGVKD. In nucleotides, the CDR3 is TGTGCCATCAAGCGGCCCCTGAACACTGAAGCTTTCTTT. Protein product: CAIKRPLNTEAFF.

This clone was seen a single time. The chain links TRBV5-1 to TRBJ2-2; 7 bases fit TRBD1. CDR3 size: 15 residues. Looked up from germline, CDR1 is SGHRS and CDR2 is YFSETQ. V was pared by 4 bases and J by 2 bases, with 5 bases of the junction left unmatched. The CDR3 loop reads CASSLRQGNTGELFF. The CDR3 nucleotides read TGCGCCAGCAGCCTCCGACAGGGTAACACCGGGGAGCTGTTTTTT.

The DNA for the CDR3 is TGCGCCAGCAGCCGCTTAGAGCGGGGGGACACCGGGGAGCTGTTTTTT. Protein sequence: CASSRLERGDTGELFF. The V call is TRBV4-1, the J call TRBJ2-2, with TRBD2 identical over 9 bases. Germline-derived CDR1 and CDR2 are MGHRA and YSYEKL. V dropped 4 bases and J dropped 3; count of bases not matched to a gene: 6. This CDR3 region has 16 residues.

In this sample, this clone turned up once. The chain recombines TRBV13 with TRBJ2-1, with D perhaps TRBD2 (7 bases). The V end was cut by 2 bases, the J end by 5 bases, with 19 bases between. Germline V gives CDR1 PRHDT, CDR2 FYEKMQ (reference sequence). The CDR3 covers 17 residues. The CDR3 spells CASSLSWGGSSHNEQFF. Written as DNA, the CDR3 is TGTGCCAGCAGCTTATCTTGGGGGGGCTCTTCCCACAATGAGCAGTTCTTC.

The chain recombines TRBV28 with TRBJ2-2; 11 nucleotides align to TRBD2. Germline V lookup: CDR1 MDHEN, CDR2 SYDVKM. V dropped 4 bases and J dropped 7; count of bases not matched to a gene: 8. The CDR3 contains 16 residues. The CDR3: CASSSPSGTSGGELFF. In DNA, the CDR3 is TGTGCCAGCAGTTCCCCATCCGGGACTAGCGGCGGGGAGCTGTTTTTT.

In regard to this clone: An end of the junction differs from the germline gene, which may be a read error. J is TRBJ2-4 and V is TRBV24-1; the match to TRBD1 covers 7 bases. CDR3 length equals 11 residues. The germline gives CDR1 KGHDR, CDR2 SFDVKD. CDR3 region: CATSQTGIRSF. In DNA form, the CDR3 reads TGTGCCACCAGCCAGACAGGGATCAGGTCATTC.

The rearrangement joins TRBV5-6 to TRBJ1-1; D is possibly TRBD1 (5 bases). The CDR3 length is 14 residues. The germline CDR1 and CDR2 sequences are SGHDT and YYEEEE. The V end lost 0 bases, the J end lost 4 bases, and 10 bases lay between the germline ends. The CDR3: CASSLGMGPTEAFF. The CDR3 DNA reads as TGTGCCAGCAGCTTGGGTATGGGGCCCACTGAAGCTTTCTTT.

A single count supports this clone. V gene TRBV4-1 combines with J gene TRBJ2-7, with D tentatively TRBD2 (5 bases). The V gene's germline CDR1 is MGHRA and CDR2 YSYEKL. The CDR3 has 13 amino acids. Trimming stripped 4 bases from V and 5 bases from J, with 12 bases between. In DNA form, the CDR3 reads TGCGCCAGCAGCCTGAGGGAGACGGACGAGCAGTACTTC. Encoded protein: CASSLRETDEQYF.

The chain carries TRBV14 and TRBJ2-4; a possible D gene is TRBD1 (5 bases). The CDR3 has 13 amino acids. Trimming removed 1 base from V and 11 bases from J, with 12 bases in between. Germline CDR1 SGHDN, CDR2 FVKESK. CDR3: CASSQGSGWVQYF. The CDR3 coding sequence is TGTGCCAGCAGCCAAGGGTCAGGGTGGGTTCAGTACTTC.

The V call is TRBV2, the J call TRBJ1-2; a possible D gene is TRBD1 (6 bases). Looked up from germline, CDR1 is SNHLY and CDR2 is FYNNEI. The CDR3 is made up of 15 amino acids. Trimming took 2 bases from V and 4 from J, leaving 14 bases between them. Written as DNA, the CDR3 is TGTGCCAGCAGTGAAAAAGGGCGACAGGCCTATGGCTACACCTTC. The encoded protein is CASSEKGRQAYGYTF.

The V call is TRBV6-5, the J call TRBJ1-2; 7 bases line up with TRBD1. Germline CDR1 is MNHEY and CDR2 is SVGAGI. The CDR3 loop spans 15 amino acids. Losses at the gene ends were 9 bases for V and 5 bases for J; bases not matched to a gene: 15. Written as DNA, the CDR3 is TGTGCCAGTGGGCTTGTCGGGGGACAGCTTTATGGCTACACCTTC. Encoded protein: CASGLVGGQLYGYTF.